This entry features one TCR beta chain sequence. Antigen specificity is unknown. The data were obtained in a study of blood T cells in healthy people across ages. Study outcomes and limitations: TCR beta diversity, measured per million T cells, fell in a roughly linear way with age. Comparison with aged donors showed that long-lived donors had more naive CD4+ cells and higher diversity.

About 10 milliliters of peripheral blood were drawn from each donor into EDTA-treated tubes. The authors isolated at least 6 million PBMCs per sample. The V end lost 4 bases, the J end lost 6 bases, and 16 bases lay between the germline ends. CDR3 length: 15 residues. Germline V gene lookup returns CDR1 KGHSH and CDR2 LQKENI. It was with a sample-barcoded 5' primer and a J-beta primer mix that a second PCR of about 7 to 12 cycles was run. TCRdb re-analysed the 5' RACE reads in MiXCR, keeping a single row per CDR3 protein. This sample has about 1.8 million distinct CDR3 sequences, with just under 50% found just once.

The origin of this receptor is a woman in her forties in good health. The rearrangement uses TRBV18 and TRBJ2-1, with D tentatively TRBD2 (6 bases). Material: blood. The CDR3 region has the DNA TGTGCCAGCTCACGGCAGGGATCCGGGGGCAATGAGCAGTTCTTC. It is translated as CASSRQGSGGNEQFF.